One sample yielded the 22 T cell receptor beta chains listed below, sequenced in a study of T cells in Graves' hyperthyroidism and ophthalmopathy. Using RNA transcripts as the source, TCR beta CDR3 regions were amplified. TCR CDR3 underwent first-round RT-PCR with the HTBI primer set. A single record per CDR3 protein comes from TCRdb applying MiXCR to the multiplex PCR reads. Of more than 550,000 distinct CDR3 sequences in the sample, 45% are singletons; the top ten hold roughly 7.2%. The sample was peripheral blood or thyroid tissue (not recorded which). These receptors were taken from an adult man with Graves' disease, either hyperthyroidism or ophthalmopathy (not recorded which).

The chain combines TRBV29-1 with TRBJ2-7; TRBD2 might be the D (6 bases). The V and J ends lost 4 bases and 2 bases respectively, with 21 bases between them. There are 16 residues in the CDR3. Germline V gives CDR1 SQVTM, CDR2 ANQGSEA. In nucleotides, the CDR3 is TGCAGCGTTGGGGGACGCGTGGGGGGAGGCCCCTACGAGCAGTACTTC. It specifies CSVGGRVGGGPYEQYF.

Comment on this clonotype: Mismatch with germline at one junction end may stem from a read error. This rearrangement joins TRBV12-3 or TRBV12-4 to TRBJ1-1, with D tentatively TRBD1 (6 bases). The CDR3 length is 13 residues. CDR3 nucleotides: TGTGCCAGCAGGAACAGGGTTCACCCTGAGGCTTTCTTT. Translated: CASRNRVHPEAFF.

As for this clonotype: It may be a read error: a sequence one base away is much more abundant. This likely comes from a read error, as the CDR3 has no conserved phenylalanine or tryptophan at its end. V is TRBV7-6 and J is TRBJ1-5; TRBD1 matches at 7 bases. V trimming: 4 bases; J trimming: 1 base; junction bases outside the gene matches: 7. The CDR3 is made up of 16 amino acids. Germline V CDR1 and CDR2: SGHVS, FNYEAQ. CDR3: CASSWDRGESNQPQHL. The CDR3 DNA reads TGTGCCAGCAGCTGGGACAGAGGGGAGAGCAATCAGCCCCAGCATCTT.

In its sample, this clonotype was seen a few times. The rearrangement joins TRBV19 to TRBJ1-5; TRBD1 might be the D (6 bases). Trimming stripped 4 bases from V and 8 bases from J, with 15 bases between. The CDR3 has 14 residues. Germline assignment: CDR1 LNHDA and CDR2 SQIVND (reference sequence). CDR3 protein: CASSTTPGVEPQHF. The CDR3 nucleotides are TGTGCCAGTAGTACCACCCCAGGGGTTGAGCCCCAGCATTTT.

The chain uses TRBV10-3 and TRBJ1-6, with 7 bases fitting TRBD1. V lost 6 bases, J lost 4 bases, and 3 bases stayed unmatched. Germline V gene lookup returns CDR1 ENHRY and CDR2 SYGVKD. The CDR3 totals 14 residues. In DNA form, the CDR3 reads TGTGCCATCAGCGGGACAGATTATAATTCACCCCTCCACTTT. It codes for CAISGTDYNSPLHF.

This clonotype was observed a handful of times. This sequence joins TRBV7-9 and TRBJ2-5; TRBD2 matches 8 bases. Trimming removed 2 bases from V and 5 bases from J; junction bases left unmatched: 7. The CDR3 extends over 15 amino acids. The germline gives CDR1 SEHNR, CDR2 FQNEAQ (reference sequence). In DNA form, the CDR3 reads TGTGCCAGCAGCTTAACGGGACTAGTCGGGGAGACCCAGTACTTC. The encoded protein is CASSLTGLVGETQYF.

The rearrangement joins TRBV29-1 to TRBJ2-5, with a weak D call TRBD2 (5 bases). Germline assignment: CDR1 SQVTM and CDR2 ANQGSEA. This CDR3 comprises 13 residues. The V end was cut by 7 bases, the J end by 4 bases, with 16 bases between. The CDR3 nucleotides are TGCAGCGCAACCGTGGTAGGGAGAGAGACCCAGTACTTC. Translated: CSATVVGRETQYF.

This rearrangement joins TRBV5-1 to TRBJ1-2; the match to TRBD1 covers 7 bases. The germline V gene encodes CDR1 SGHRS and CDR2 YFSETQ. The CDR3 length is 17 residues. The ends lost 2 bases at V and 4 bases at J; junction bases unmatched: 14. The CDR3 loop is CASSLIPRGQPSYGYTF. As DNA, the CDR3 is TGCGCCAGCAGCTTAATCCCTAGGGGACAGCCGAGCTATGGCTACACCTTC.

This sequence joins TRBV19 and TRBJ1-6; a possible D gene is TRBD1 (6 bases). This CDR3 is 16 amino acids long. V was shortened by 6 bases and J by 4 bases, with 16 bases between the two germline ends. In germline, CDR1 is LNHDA, CDR2 SQIVND (reference sequence). CDR3 DNA: TGTGCCAGTAGGATGGACAGCGATGATTATAATTCACCCCTCCACTTT. Protein product: CASRMDSDDYNSPLHF.

This clonotype was seen many times. The CDR3 nucleotides are TGTGCCAGCAGCTTACGGGAGAACACTGAAGCTTTCTTT. It encodes CASSLRENTEAFF. This rearrangement joins TRBV7-9 to TRBJ1-1; D uncertain. CDR1 SEHNR and CDR2 FQNEAQ come from the germline V gene (reference sequence). This CDR3 region has 13 residues. V dropped 2 bases and J dropped 1 base, with 5 bases sitting between them. The full variable domain, with the rest looked up from reference TRBV7-9 and TRBJ1-1, is DTGVSQNPRHKITKRGQNVTFRCDPISEHNRLYWYRQTLGQGPEFLTYFQNEAQLEKSRLLSDRFSAERPKGSFSTLEIQRTEQGDSAMYLCASSLRENTEAFFGQGTRLTVV.

V and J are TRBV10-3 and TRBJ1-4, with D possibly being TRBD1 (5 bases). The CDR3 spans 14 residues. Germline CDR1 is ENHRY and CDR2 is SYGVKD. The V end lost 7 bases, the J end lost 5 bases, and 14 bases lay between the germline ends. In DNA form, the CDR3 reads TGTGCCATCACAGCAGGGTCATCGAATGAAAAACTGTTTTTT. Its protein product is CAITAGSSNEKLFF.

This clonotype was counted at least ten times. V usage is TRBV7-6 and J usage is TRBJ2-7; maybe TRBD1 (6 bases). Trimming cost V 5 bases and J 2 bases, with 13 bases left between them. This CDR3 spans 14 amino acids. The germline V gene encodes CDR1 SGHVS and CDR2 FNYEAQ. CDR3 sequence: CASSPLDRTYEQYF. The CDR3 DNA reads TGTGCCAGCAGCCCCTTGGACAGAACCTACGAGCAGTACTTC.

In this sample, this clonotype turned up many times. This chain links TRBV2 with TRBJ2-7; perhaps D is TRBD1 or TRBD2 (5 bases each). The CDR3 runs 14 residues. The germline V and J ends were trimmed by 7 bases and 2 bases, with 15 bases remaining between them. The V gene's germline CDR1 is SNHLY and CDR2 FYNNEI. The CDR3 DNA sequence: TGTGCCAGCACCATGAGGGACGTACCCTACGAGCAGTACTTC. This codes for CASTMRDVPYEQYF.

This chain links TRBV7-9 with TRBJ2-7, with unresolved D. Trimming took 0 bases from V and 5 from J, leaving 8 bases between them. The germline CDR1 and CDR2 sequences are SEHNR and FQNEAQ (reference sequence). The CDR3 totals 13 residues. Here the CDR3 reads CASSLAWEHEQYF. The CDR3 bases are TGTGCCAGCAGCTTAGCCTGGGAACACGAGCAGTACTTC.

The gene calls are TRBV7-2 and TRBJ2-7; tentative D call: TRBD2 (6 bases). CDR3 length equals 17 residues. Germline loops: CDR1 SGHTA, CDR2 FQGNSA. Between the trimmed V and J ends, which lost 5 bases and 2 bases, there was a span of 22 bases. As DNA, the CDR3 is TGTGCCAGCAGCGTCCGGGCGGGGAAGCCTTTCACCTACGAGCAGTACTTC. It specifies CASSVRAGKPFTYEQYF.

The chain has TRBV11-3 and TRBJ1-6; D perhaps matches TRBD1 (5 bases). The CDR3 totals 14 residues. Deletions cut 0 bases from V and 14 bases from J, with 14 bases between. Germline CDR1 is SGHNT and CDR2 is YENEEA. The CDR3 DNA reads TGTGCCAGCAGCTTAGACAGGGCAGCGAATTCCCTCCACTTT. It yields the protein CASSLDRAANSLHF.

V and J are TRBV7-2 and TRBJ1-5; D is possibly TRBD1 (6 bases). CDR1 and CDR2 (germline): SGHTA, FQGNSA. With 2 bases removed from V and 6 bases from J, the gap between germline ends came to 11 bases. This CDR3 comprises 14 residues. The CDR3, as DNA: TGTGCCAGCAGCTTAAGGCAGGGGACTCAGCCCCAGCATTTT. Encoded protein: CASSLRQGTQPQHF.

This clonotype was seen at least ten times. The rearrangement links TRBV10-2 to TRBJ1-4, with 7 positions matching TRBD1. Germline lookup yields CDR1 WSHSY and CDR2 SAAADI. V lost 8 bases to trimming and J lost 7 bases; unmatched junction nucleotides: 10. The CDR3 runs 14 residues. The CDR3, as DNA: TGCGCCAGCCGCGAGACAGGGCCCCGTGAAAAACTGTTTTTT. Amino acid sequence: CASRETGPREKLFF.

The gene calls are TRBV20-1 and TRBJ1-1, with TRBD1 as a possible D gene (6 bases). The CDR3 has 13 amino acids. V was clipped by 4 bases and J by 5 bases, with 14 bases between them. The germline V gene has CDR1 DFQATT and CDR2 SNEGSKA (reference sequence). The CDR3 here is CSAISGGRTEAFF. CDR3 sequence (DNA): TGCAGTGCTATCTCCGGGGGGCGGACTGAAGCTTTCTTT.

In its sample, this clonotype was seen many times. This chain connects TRBV12-3 or TRBV12-4 to TRBJ1-6; 9 bases map to TRBD1. Losses at the gene ends were 5 bases for V and 4 bases for J; bases not matched to a gene: 6. The CDR3 is made up of 16 amino acids. In nucleotides, the CDR3 is TGTGCCAGCAGTAACAGGGGGCAAACGTATAATTCACCCCTCCACTTT. This encodes CASSNRGQTYNSPLHF.

This clonotype appeared a few times. The chain combines TRBV20-1 with TRBJ1-2, with TRBD1 matching 7 bases. Germline trimming cut 5 bases from V and 2 bases from J; bases unmatched to any gene: 5. The CDR3 contains 13 residues. The V gene's germline CDR1 is DFQATT and CDR2 SNEGSKA (reference sequence). As DNA, the CDR3 is TGCAGTGCTGGGACAGCCCTAAACTATGGCTACACCTTC. Protein: CSAGTALNYGYTF.

This clonotype was seen many times. V gene TRBV7-9 combines with J gene TRBJ2-5, with a possible D match to TRBD1 (5 bases). CDR3 size: 18 residues. Germline assignment: CDR1 SEHNR and CDR2 FQNEAQ (reference sequence). Trimming left V 5 bases short and J 5 bases short, with 27 bases between. The CDR3 protein is CASSPRQATNRHRETQYF. The CDR3 coding sequence is TGTGCCAGCAGCCCCCGGCAAGCCACAAACAGGCACCGGGAGACCCAGTACTTC.